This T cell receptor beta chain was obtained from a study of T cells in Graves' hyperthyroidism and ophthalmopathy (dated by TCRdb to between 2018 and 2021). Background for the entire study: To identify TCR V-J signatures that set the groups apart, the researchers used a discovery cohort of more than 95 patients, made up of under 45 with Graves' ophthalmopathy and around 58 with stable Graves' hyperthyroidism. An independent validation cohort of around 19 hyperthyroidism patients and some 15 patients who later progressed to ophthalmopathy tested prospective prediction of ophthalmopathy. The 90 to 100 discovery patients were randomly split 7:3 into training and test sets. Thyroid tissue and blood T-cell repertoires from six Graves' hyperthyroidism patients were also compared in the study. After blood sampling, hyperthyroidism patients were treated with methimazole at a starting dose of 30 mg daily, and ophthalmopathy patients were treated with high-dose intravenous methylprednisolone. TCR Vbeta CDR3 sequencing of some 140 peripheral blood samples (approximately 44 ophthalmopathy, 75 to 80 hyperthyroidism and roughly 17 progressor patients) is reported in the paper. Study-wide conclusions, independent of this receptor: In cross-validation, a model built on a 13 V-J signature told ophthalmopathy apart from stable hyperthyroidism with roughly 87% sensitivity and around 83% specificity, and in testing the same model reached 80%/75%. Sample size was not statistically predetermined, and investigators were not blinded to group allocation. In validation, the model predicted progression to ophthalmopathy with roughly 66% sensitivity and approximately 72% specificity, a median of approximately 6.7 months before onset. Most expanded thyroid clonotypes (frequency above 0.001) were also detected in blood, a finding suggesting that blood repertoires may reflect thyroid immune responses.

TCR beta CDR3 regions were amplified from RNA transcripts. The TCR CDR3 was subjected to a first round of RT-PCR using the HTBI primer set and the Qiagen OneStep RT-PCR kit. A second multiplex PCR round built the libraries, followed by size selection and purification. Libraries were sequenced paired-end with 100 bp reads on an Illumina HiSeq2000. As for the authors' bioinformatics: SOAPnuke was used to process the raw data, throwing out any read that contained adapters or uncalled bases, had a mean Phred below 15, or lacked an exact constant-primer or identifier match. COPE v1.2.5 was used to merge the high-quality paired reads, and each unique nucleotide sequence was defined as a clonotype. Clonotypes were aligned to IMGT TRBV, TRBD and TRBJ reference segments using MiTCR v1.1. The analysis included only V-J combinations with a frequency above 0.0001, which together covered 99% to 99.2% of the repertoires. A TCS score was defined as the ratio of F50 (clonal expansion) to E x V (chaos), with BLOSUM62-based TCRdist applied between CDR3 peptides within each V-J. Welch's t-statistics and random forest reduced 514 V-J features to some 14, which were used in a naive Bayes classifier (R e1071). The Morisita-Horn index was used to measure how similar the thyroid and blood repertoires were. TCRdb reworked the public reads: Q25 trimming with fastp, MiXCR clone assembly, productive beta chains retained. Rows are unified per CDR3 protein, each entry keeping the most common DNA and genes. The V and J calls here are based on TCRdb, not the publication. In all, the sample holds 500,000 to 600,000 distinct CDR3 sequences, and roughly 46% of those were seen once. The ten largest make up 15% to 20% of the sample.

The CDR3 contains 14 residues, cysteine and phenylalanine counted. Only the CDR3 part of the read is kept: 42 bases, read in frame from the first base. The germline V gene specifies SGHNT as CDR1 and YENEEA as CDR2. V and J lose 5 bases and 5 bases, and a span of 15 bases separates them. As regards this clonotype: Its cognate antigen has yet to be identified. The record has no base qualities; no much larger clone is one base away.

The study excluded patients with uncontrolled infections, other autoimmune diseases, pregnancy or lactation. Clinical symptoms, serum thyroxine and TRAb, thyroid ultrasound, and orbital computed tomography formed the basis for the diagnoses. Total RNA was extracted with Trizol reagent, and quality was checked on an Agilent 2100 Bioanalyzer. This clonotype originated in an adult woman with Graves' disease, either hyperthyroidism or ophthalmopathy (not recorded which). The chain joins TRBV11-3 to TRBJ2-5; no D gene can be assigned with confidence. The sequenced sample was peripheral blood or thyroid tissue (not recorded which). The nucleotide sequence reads TGTGCCAGCAGCATAGTTGGAGAACACGAGACCCAGTACTTC. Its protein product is CASSIVGEHETQYF.